Below, 8 T cell receptor beta chains from the same sample are listed, as sequenced in a study of blood T cell repertoires in COVID-19. The table came from immunoSEQ multiplex PCR; TCRdb's copy has only in-frame clones and leaves some out. The sample holds about 220,000 clones, about 81% seen once. Sequencing was carried out using peripheral blood. These receptors came from a woman older than 75 with COVID-19, enrolled during active disease.

The chain has TRBV3-1 (or the pseudogene TRBV3-2) and TRBJ2-5, with TRBD2 identical over 8 bases. This CDR3 has 16 amino acids. J was trimmed by 4 bases and V by 2 bases; bases with no gene match: 9. Germline V CDR1 and CDR2: LGHDT, YNNKEL (reference sequence). The CDR3 DNA reads TGTGCCAGCAGCCAAAAAATAGCGGGGCCACGAGAGACCCAGTACTTC. This translates into CASSQKIAGPRETQYF.

This sequence joins TRBV11-1 and TRBJ2-7, with D perhaps matching TRBD1 (6 bases). Germline CDR1 reads SGHAT; CDR2 reads FQDESV (reference sequence). The CDR3 has 12 residues. Trimming removed 4 bases from V and 4 bases from J, with 8 bases in between. In DNA form, the CDR3 reads TGTGCCAGCAGCTCTCAGGGGTACGAGCAGTACTTC. Encoded protein: CASSSQGYEQYF. The variable domain in full, completed from reference TRBV11-1 and TRBJ2-7, reads EAEVAQSPRYKITEKSQAVAFWCDPISGHATLYWYRQILGQGPELLVQFQDESVVDDSQLPKDRFSAERLKGVDSTLKIQPAELGDSAMYLCASSSQGYEQYFGPGTRLTVT.

This clone was found once. The J gene is TRBJ2-7, the V gene TRBV6-5, with 7 bases that match TRBD1. This CDR3 comprises 14 residues. V shed 7 bases, J shed 2 bases, and the junction held 8 bases outside the gene matches. Germline CDR1 MNHEY, CDR2 SVGAGI. Here the CDR3 reads CASKETGNPYEQYF. The CDR3 DNA sequence: TGTGCCAGCAAGGAGACAGGGAACCCCTACGAGCAGTACTTC.

The chain is built from TRBV5-1 and TRBJ1-1; tentative D call: TRBD1 (6 bases). CDR3 length: 15 amino acids. The V gene's germline CDR1 is SGHRS and CDR2 YFSETQ. V was shortened by 4 bases and J by 5 bases, with 18 bases between the two germline ends. The DNA for the CDR3 is TGCGCCAGCAGCCCGACAGGCGGGGGAGAAACTGAAGCTTTCTTT. This translates into CASSPTGGGETEAFF.

The chain has TRBV18 and TRBJ2-5, with unresolved D. The CDR3 sequence is 16 residues long. Germline V lookup: CDR1 KGHSH, CDR2 LQKENI. Trimming removed 5 bases at V and 0 bases at J, with 16 bases between. The CDR3 loop is CASSSGPGVYQETQYF. For the CDR3, the DNA is TGTGCCAGCTCATCAGGCCCAGGTGTCTACCAAGAGACCCAGTACTTC.

As for this clone: This same CDR3 is encoded by further DNA sequences in the sample. The chain recombines TRBV19 with TRBJ1-1; D is undetermined. The CDR3 length is 14 residues. V dropped 3 bases and J dropped 1 base, with 9 bases sitting between them. The germline V gene encodes CDR1 LNHDA and CDR2 SQIVND (reference sequence). CDR3 residues: CASSISGKNTEAFF. The CDR3 DNA reads as TGTGCCAGTAGTATCTCGGGGAAGAACACTGAAGCTTTCTTT.

The rearrangement joins TRBV5-1 to TRBJ2-6; 7 positions agree with TRBD1. J was trimmed by 2 bases and V by 5 bases; bases with no gene match: 7. The germline gives CDR1 SGHRS, CDR2 YFSETQ. The CDR3 is 16 residues long. The CDR3 region is CASRTPGGPGANVLTF. DNA of the CDR3: TGCGCCAGCAGGACCCCAGGGGGACCTGGGGCCAACGTCCTGACTTTC.

The rearrangement uses TRBV5-6 and TRBJ1-1; 10 nucleotides line up with TRBD1. Germline lookup yields CDR1 SGHDT and CDR2 YYEEEE. The CDR3 runs to 15 residues. The ends lost 2 bases at V and 4 bases at J; junction bases unmatched: 5. This CDR3 is CASSLDGTGATEAFF. CDR3 coding DNA: TGTGCCAGCAGCTTAGATGGGACAGGGGCCACTGAAGCTTTCTTT. Full variable domain (rest looked up from reference TRBV5-6 and TRBJ1-1): DAGVTQSPTHLIKTRGQQVTLRCSPKSGHDTVSWYQQALGQGPQFIFQYYEEEERQRGNFPDRFSGHQFPNYSSELNVNALLLGDSALYLCASSLDGTGATEAFFGQGTRLTVV.